This TCR beta chain was obtained from a study of T cell changes during pregnancy in multiple sclerosis. The method was immunoSEQ multiplex PCR; TCRdb's version includes in-frame clones alone and lacks a portion of them. The table includes 66,000 or so clones, roughly 91% detected once. The sequence was obtained from a female donor with multiple sclerosis, enrolled in a pregnancy study. The material sequenced was CD8+ T cells from peripheral blood mononuclear cells, taken before pregnancy.

Here the CDR3 reads CASNRRLAGLDTQYF. Written as DNA, the CDR3 is TGTGCCAGCAATCGTCGGCTAGCGGGCTTAGATACGCAGTATTTT. The chain employs TRBV2 and TRBJ2-3; 8 positions match TRBD2. Germline V CDR1 and CDR2: SNHLY, FYNNEI. The V and J ends lost 7 bases and 5 bases, in that order; junction bases with no gene match: 11. The CDR3 runs 15 residues.